The T cell receptor (beta chain) under discussion was sequenced for a study of technical replicates of blood from several donors. The data were produced by immunoSEQ multiplex PCR, yet TCRdb's version contains in-frame clones alone and is incomplete. The profile shows around 90,000 clones, 94% of them singletons. The clonotype comes from a human donor in good health. Sample: T cells isolated from PBMCs.

CDR3 bases: TGTGCCAGCAGTTACGGAGGAGTAACTAATGAAAAACTGTTTTTT. The encoded protein is CASSYGGVTNEKLFF. This chain links TRBV6-6 with TRBJ1-4; D gene ambiguous. The V end lost 2 bases, the J end lost 1 base, and 8 bases lay between the germline ends. The CDR3 is 15 residues long. Germline CDR1 MNHNY, CDR2 SVGAGI (reference sequence).